The sequence of this T cell receptor beta chain was determined in a study of blood T cell repertoires in COVID-19. The CDR3 runs 15 residues. Per germline, CDR1 SNHLY and CDR2 FYNNEI. Trimming took off 0 bases at V and 3 bases at J, with 12 bases between the two ends. Recruits, aged roughly 18 to 89 years, lived in 24 US areas. Assignments of participants to cohorts depended upon their own reported clinical history. In the source study's methods: Scientists estimated how many nucleated cells there were by amplifying reference gene primers. The protocol was immunoSEQ multiplex PCR, while the TCRdb copy is restricted to in-frame clones and leaves out a portion. The DNA gave D and trimming, while V, J and clone size come from that table. The sample carries 380,000 or so clones, approximately 88% recorded once.

Sequencing input: PBMCs or T cells enriched from blood (not recorded which). The chain employs TRBV2 and TRBJ2-7; tentatively, D is TRBD1 (6 bases). This receptor was identified in a woman aged 25 to 39 with acute COVID-19. Written as DNA, the CDR3 is TGTGCCAGCAGTGAAGCGCGTTTAGGGGGCTACGAGCAGTACTTC. Translating gives CASSEARLGGYEQYF.